This TCR beta chain is drawn from a study of blood T cells in healthy people across ages. Study-level background: With template switching, about one barcoded beta molecule was captured per two T cells. Study-wide results and caveats: Higher diversity, along with more naive CD4+ cells, distinguished long-lived donors from aged donors.

A second roughly 6 to 12 cycle PCR used barcoded and J-beta primers. TCRdb re-called the 5' RACE reads with MiXCR, one entry per CDR3 protein. This table has some 1.4 million distinct CDR3 sequences, approximately 40% appearing once. Points on this clonotype: The antigen is undetermined.

This CDR3 spans 13 amino acids. Trimming removed 0 bases at V and 8 bases at J, with 7 bases between. Per germline, CDR1 LGHNA and CDR2 YNFKEQ. Sequencing was carried out using blood. The chain carries TRBV4-2 and TRBJ1-4; tentatively, D is TRBD1 (6 bases). The clonotype comes from a woman aged 18-29 years in good health. The CDR3 region is CASSQERGEKLFF. DNA of the CDR3: TGTGCCAGCAGCCAAGAGAGGGGGGAAAAACTGTTTTTT.